These 27 T cell receptor beta chains came from one sample sequenced in a study of CD8 T cells in ankylosing spondylitis. Study outcomes and limitations: Ankylosing spondylitis blood seemed to carry a telltale TCR beta motif made of about 8 highly homologous variants.

TCRdb reanalysed the 5' RACE reads using MiXCR and keeps one entry per CDR3 protein. The data contain some 400,000 distinct CDR3 sequences, around 22% of them seen just once; the ten biggest clones take up about a sixth. No antigen is known for these receptors. Sequenced material: blood, either unsorted or a sorted T cell fraction (not recorded which). The receptors shown here come from a male donor with ankylosing spondylitis.

V is TRBV7-2 and J is TRBJ2-5; maybe TRBD2 (5 bases). Germline lookup yields CDR1 SGHTA and CDR2 FQGNSA. The CDR3 sequence is 13 residues long. Deletions cut 6 bases from V and 1 base from J, with 9 bases between. CDR3 region: CASRRSGQETQYF. The CDR3 DNA reads TGTGCCAGCAGGAGGAGCGGCCAAGAGACCCAGTACTTC.

This clonotype came up many times. The chain employs TRBV29-1 and TRBJ2-1; maybe TRBD2 (6 bases). This CDR3 has 17 amino acids. Germline V gene data show CDR1 as SQVTM and CDR2 as ANQGSEA. V was cut by 1 base and J by 0 bases, with 16 bases left in between. CDR3 region: CSVEVPRDSSSYNEQFF. Written as DNA, the CDR3 is TGCAGCGTTGAAGTCCCCCGGGACTCCAGCTCCTACAATGAGCAGTTCTTC.

V is TRBV7-8 and J is TRBJ2-5; D may match TRBD1 or TRBD2 (6 bases each). The CDR3 is 15 amino acids. V was trimmed by 2 bases and J by 9 bases, leaving 19 bases between them. Germline CDR1 reads SGHVS; CDR2 reads FQNEAQ. The CDR3 here is CASSLKGRGGGAQYF. DNA for the CDR3: TGTGCCAGCAGCTTAAAAGGGCGGGGTGGGGGCGCCCAGTACTTC. Complete variable domain (other parts from reference TRBV7-8 and TRBJ2-5): GAGVSQSPRYKVAKRGQDVALRCDPISGHVSLFWYQQALGQGPEFLTYFQNEAQLDKSGLPSDRFFAERPEGSVSTLKIQRTQQEDSAVYLCASSLKGRGGGAQYFGPGTRLLVL.

This clonotype was found a few times. The V and J genes are TRBV29-1 and TRBJ1-1; D is unclear. This CDR3 contains 11 residues. The germline V and J ends were trimmed by 4 bases and 7 bases, with 10 bases remaining between them. The germline CDR1 and CDR2 sequences are SQVTM and ANQGSEA. The CDR3 region has the DNA TGCAGCGTTGTGGAGGTCAGTGAAGCTTTCTTT. It translates to CSVVEVSEAFF.

This clonotype has a handful of counts. The V gene is TRBV28, the J gene TRBJ2-7; perhaps TRBD1 as D (5 bases). Germline-derived CDR1 and CDR2 are MDHEN and SYDVKM. The CDR3 extends over 13 amino acids. Trimming took off 7 bases at V and 0 bases at J, with 10 bases between the two ends. This CDR3 is CASTGHLSYEQYF. CDR3 bases: TGTGCCAGCACAGGACACCTCTCCTACGAGCAGTACTTC. Full variable domain (rest looked up from reference TRBV28 and TRBJ2-7): DVKVTQSSRYLVKRTGEKVFLECVQDMDHENMFWYRQDPGLGLRLIYFSYDVKMKEKGDIPEGYSVSREKKERFSLILESASTNQTSMYLCASTGHLSYEQYFGPGTRLTVT.

This clonotype was counted between two and nine times. The chain joins TRBV5-1 to TRBJ2-5; 8 bases map to TRBD1. Germline V gives CDR1 SGHRS, CDR2 YFSETQ. The CDR3 extends over 13 amino acids. The J segment lost 4 bases and the V segment lost 5 bases, leaving 4 bases of the junction unmatched. The chain's CDR3 is CASRAGGSETQYF. The CDR3 nucleotides read TGCGCCAGCAGGGCAGGGGGCTCAGAGACCCAGTACTTC.

The sample holds many counts of this clonotype. The chain couples TRBV7-2 to TRBJ2-1; 16 positions agree with TRBD2. CDR3 length equals 17 residues. V shed 5 bases and J 4 bases; nucleotides not matched to a gene: 5. Germline CDR1 and CDR2: SGHTA and FQGNSA. The CDR3 protein is CASSPGTSGRGYNEQFF. In DNA, the CDR3 is TGTGCCAGCAGCCCAGGGACTAGCGGGAGGGGTTACAATGAGCAGTTCTTC. The full variable domain, its missing parts supplied by reference TRBV7-2 and TRBJ2-1, is GAGVSQSPSNKVTEKGKDVELRCDPISGHTALYWYRQSLGQGLEFLIYFQGNSAPDKSGLPSDRFSAERTGGSVSTLTIQRTQQEDSAVYLCASSPGTSGRGYNEQFFGPGTRLTVL.

The chain recombines TRBV29-1 with TRBJ2-1; D not certain. Germline loops: CDR1 SQVTM, CDR2 ANQGSEA. The ends were cut back, 7 bases at V and 4 bases at J, with 11 bases in the middle. This CDR3 comprises 12 residues. This CDR3 reads CSAPTVYNEQFF. In DNA form, the CDR3 reads TGCAGCGCACCCACGGTGTACAATGAGCAGTTCTTC.

With regard to this clonotype: The junction does not match germline at one end; this may be a read error. V gene TRBV29-1 combines with J gene TRBJ1-1; unclear D gene. The length of the CDR3 is 10 residues. Germline-derived CDR1 and CDR2 are SQVTM and ANQGSEA. Written as DNA, the CDR3 is TGCAGCGGTGAAAACACTGAAGCTTTCTTT. Encoded protein: CSGENTEAFF.

This clonotype appeared a few times. The rearrangement links TRBV4-2 to TRBJ2-1, with D tentatively TRBD2 (5 bases). The V and J ends lost 4 bases and 7 bases respectively, with 17 bases between them. Germline assignment: CDR1 LGHNA and CDR2 YNFKEQ. This CDR3 has 15 amino acids. The CDR3 region is CASSLFAGVQNEQFF. The DNA of the CDR3 is TGTGCCAGCAGCCTCTTCGCCGGGGTCCAAAATGAGCAGTTCTTC.

This clonotype was picked up a small number of times. The V call is TRBV2, the J call TRBJ2-1; no definite D call. V lost 7 bases and J lost 0, with 1 base in between. CDR1 and CDR2 from the germline V gene are SNHLY and FYNNEI. This CDR3 comprises 11 residues. CDR3 nucleotides: TGTGCCAGCATCTCCTACAATGAGCAGTTCTTC. Translating it yields CASISYNEQFF. The full variable domain, with the rest looked up from reference TRBV2 and TRBJ2-1, is EPEVTQTPSHQVTQMGQEVILRCVPISNHLYFYWYRQILGQKVEFLVSFYNNEISEKSEIFDDQFSVERPDGSNFTLKIRSTKLEDSAMYFCASISYNEQFFGPGTRLTVL.

This clonotype was observed a few times. The V gene is TRBV2, the J gene TRBJ1-1; D remains ambiguous. CDR1 is SNHLY and CDR2 is FYNNEI in the germline V gene. The CDR3 has 13 residues. The ends were cut back, 5 bases at V and 0 bases at J, with 7 bases in the middle. In nucleotides, the CDR3 is TGTGCCAGCAGTCCAGATATGAACACTGAAGCTTTCTTT. It yields the protein CASSPDMNTEAFF. Combining the CDR3 with reference TRBV2 and TRBJ1-1 gives the whole variable domain EPEVTQTPSHQVTQMGQEVILRCVPISNHLYFYWYRQILGQKVEFLVSFYNNEISEKSEIFDDQFSVERPDGSNFTLKIRSTKLEDSAMYFCASSPDMNTEAFFGQGTRLTVV.

The J gene is TRBJ2-3, the V gene TRBV7-9; a weak D match, TRBD1 (7 bases). Trimming cost V 4 bases and J 0 bases, with 17 bases left between them. Germline values: CDR1 SEHNR, CDR2 FQNEAQ (reference sequence). The CDR3 length is 17 residues. This chain's CDR3 is CASSWGEQGPSTDTQYF. In DNA, the CDR3 is TGTGCCAGCAGCTGGGGGGAACAGGGGCCAAGCACAGATACGCAGTATTTT.

The chain joins TRBV9 to TRBJ2-1, with TRBD2 matching over 8 bases. The trim removed 1 base at V and 11 bases at J, leaving 8 bases unmatched. Germline loops: CDR1 SGDLS, CDR2 YYNGEE. CDR3 length: 14 amino acids. The CDR3 sequence is CASSVNPLAGQQFF. The CDR3 bases are TGTGCCAGCAGCGTAAATCCGCTAGCGGGTCAGCAGTTCTTC.

This clonotype was observed a few times. The J gene is TRBJ2-1, the V gene TRBV7-9; tentative D call: TRBD2 (6 bases). Trimming shortened V by 0 bases and J by 4 bases, and 13 bases separated the two germline ends. The germline CDR1 and CDR2 sequences are SEHNR and FQNEAQ (reference sequence). The CDR3 totals 16 residues. In nucleotides, the CDR3 is TGTGCCAGCAGCTTAGCCTCCCGCGGGGTTTACAATGAGCAGTTCTTC. Translating it yields CASSLASRGVYNEQFF.

This clonotype was recorded a few times. V and J are TRBV5-1 and TRBJ2-3; D might be TRBD1 (6 bases). V lost 0 bases to trimming and J lost 2 bases, with 10 bases between them. The CDR3 loop spans 15 amino acids. Per germline, CDR1 SGHRS and CDR2 YFSETQ. This CDR3 is CASSLGQAFTDTQYF. CDR3 nucleotide sequence: TGCGCCAGCAGCTTGGGACAGGCGTTCACAGATACGCAGTATTTT. Looking up the rest from reference TRBV5-1 and TRBJ2-3 gives the full variable domain: KAGVTQTPRYLIKTRGQQVTLSCSPISGHRSVSWYQQTPGQGLQFLFEYFSETQRNKGNFPGRFSGRQFSNSRSEMNVSTLELGDSALYLCASSLGQAFTDTQYFGPGTRLTVL.

To note about this clonotype: Compared with germline, one end of the junction differs, possibly owing to a read error. The chain employs TRBV12-3 or TRBV12-4 and TRBJ2-1, with 14 bases fitting TRBD2. There are 19 residues in the CDR3. The CDR3 reads CAISLKGLAGETTRNEQFF. CDR3 sequence (DNA): TGTGCCATCAGTCTTAAGGGACTAGCGGGAGAGACTACACGGAATGAGCAGTTCTTC.

This clonotype occurred a few times. The chain joins TRBV6-1 to TRBJ2-3; 10 nucleotides agree with TRBD1. Looked up from germline, CDR1 is MNHNS and CDR2 is SASEGT. The CDR3 is made up of 16 amino acids. V dropped 6 bases and J dropped 1; count of bases not matched to a gene: 7. CDR3 coding DNA: TGTGCCAGCAGCCGGGCCGGGACAGGGGGCACAGATACGCAGTATTTT. The encoded protein is CASSRAGTGGTDTQYF.

This clonotype showed up just a few times. This chain uses TRBV6-1 with TRBJ2-7; 7 bases align to TRBD2. Trimming cost V 7 bases and J 4 bases; bases outside gene matches: 13. This CDR3 contains 15 residues. Germline CDR1 and CDR2: MNHNS and SASEGT. CDR3 in DNA: TGTGCCAGCACAAAAGGAAGACTAGCCGCGTACGAGCAGTACTTC. It specifies CASTKGRLAAYEQYF.

Worth noting for this clonotype: A much larger clone differs by one base, so this may be a read error. This chain links TRBV20-1 with TRBJ2-1; D gene unclear. CDR1 and CDR2 from the germline V gene are DFQATT and SNEGSKA (reference sequence). The CDR3 totals 11 residues. The CDR3 spells CSAPLGNEQIF. The DNA of the CDR3 is TGCAGTGCTCCCCTAGGAAATGAGCAGATCTTC.

This chain connects TRBV5-1 to TRBJ2-3; a weak D match, TRBD2 (5 bases). Germline V lookup: CDR1 SGHRS, CDR2 YFSETQ. V dropped 4 bases and J dropped 4 bases, with 13 bases sitting between them. The CDR3 sequence is 14 residues long. CDR3 residues: CASSLDWAADTQYF. CDR3 DNA: TGCGCCAGCAGCCTGGACTGGGCCGCAGATACGCAGTATTTT.

V usage is TRBV11-3 and J usage is TRBJ2-1; either TRBD1 or TRBD2 may fit D (5 bases each). The germline V gene encodes CDR1 SGHNT and CDR2 YENEEA. Trimming took off 2 bases at V and 1 base at J, with 12 bases between the two ends. This CDR3 is 16 amino acids long. This CDR3 reads CASSLQGGLSYNEQFF. The CDR3 DNA follows: TGTGCCAGCAGCTTACAGGGCGGGCTTTCCTACAATGAGCAGTTCTTC.

The genes are TRBV5-1 and TRBJ2-2, with D unresolved. The CDR3 has 15 amino acids. Germline CDR1 is SGHRS and CDR2 is YFSETQ. V lost 4 bases and J 6 bases, leaving 16 bases between the germline ends. CDR3 sequence reads: CASSIPPNYSGELFF. The DNA of the CDR3 is TGCGCCAGCAGCATCCCCCCCAACTACTCCGGGGAGCTGTTTTTT.

CDR3 region: CASSNPGLARTQYF. The DNA for the CDR3 is TGTGCCAGCAGTAATCCGGGACTAGCGAGGACCCAGTACTTC. V and J are TRBV6-1 and TRBJ2-5; TRBD2 matches at 10 bases. Germline CDR1 is MNHNS and CDR2 is SASEGT. The V and J ends lost 5 bases and 7 bases, in that order; junction bases with no gene match: 7. The CDR3 spans 14 residues.

In its sample, this clonotype was seen a few times. The rearrangement joins TRBV10-3 to TRBJ1-5; no reliable D call. The CDR3 runs 14 residues. V lost 2 bases and J lost 2, with 7 bases in between. Germline CDR1 is ENHRY and CDR2 is SYGVKD. The CDR3 region is CAISESYGNQPQHF. The CDR3 DNA follows: TGTGCCATCAGTGAGAGTTATGGCAATCAGCCCCAGCATTTT.

V gene TRBV3-1 combines with J gene TRBJ1-4; 7 nucleotides agree with TRBD1. The CDR3 consists of 15 residues. Germline CDR1 LGHDT, CDR2 YNNKEL (reference sequence). J gave up 4 bases and V 8 bases, and 10 bases lay outside the gene matches. The CDR3 is CASRKRDRDNEKLFF. The DNA of the CDR3 is TGTGCCAGCCGCAAACGTGACAGGGATAATGAAAAACTGTTTTTT.

The chain has TRBV6-1 and TRBJ2-3; 7 bases map to TRBD2. Germline CDR1 reads MNHNS; CDR2 reads SASEGT. The CDR3 is 18 amino acids. With V trimmed by 5 bases and J by 0 bases, 14 bases remained unmatched. Here the CDR3 reads CASSTRRLAGTSTDTQYF. The CDR3, as DNA: TGTGCCAGCAGTACGAGAAGACTAGCCGGTACTAGCACAGATACGCAGTATTTT.